This is a list of T cell receptor beta chains from one sample in a study of blood T cells in healthy people across ages. TCRdb reprocessed the 5' RACE reads with MiXCR, giving one entry per CDR3 protein. Of hundreds of thousands of distinct CDR3 sequences in the sample, roughly 20% were seen once. The sequenced sample was blood. The receptors here all came from a man in his 70s in good health. Each CDR3 is given without its conserved first and last residue. The order of the fields is V gene, J gene, clone size, D gene, CDR3 protein. The D gene is left open where the match is weak. Clone sizes are given selectively: once, few, many, or a class where the clone is expanded.

v_gene: TRBV4-3
j_gene: TRBJ2-7
abundance: few
d_gene: TRBD2
CDR3aa: ASSQDLASGRNEQY

v_gene: TRBV20-1
j_gene: TRBJ2-4
abundance: few
d_gene: .
CDR3aa: SASDSPLINIQY

v_gene: TRBV20-1
j_gene: TRBJ2-3
abundance: few
d_gene: TRBD2
CDR3aa: SARDLGGTDTQY

v_gene: TRBV3-1
j_gene: TRBJ2-6
abundance: few
d_gene: .
CDR3aa: ASSPPDSNVLT

v_gene: TRBV4-2
j_gene: TRBJ2-5
abundance: few
d_gene: .
CDR3aa: ASSSSTQETQY

v_gene: TRBV6-6
j_gene: TRBJ1-3
abundance: many
d_gene: .
CDR3aa: ASSYALGITGNTIY

v_gene: TRBV7-9
j_gene: TRBJ1-4
abundance: .
d_gene: TRBD1
CDR3aa: ASSSGDRDLF

v_gene: TRBV19
j_gene: .
abundance: .
d_gene: TRBD2
CDR3aa: ASSPLADNEQF

v_gene: TRBV7-9
j_gene: TRBJ1-2
abundance: .
d_gene: TRBD1
CDR3aa: ASSNGQGYYEGYT

v_gene: TRBV5-1
j_gene: TRBJ1-5
abundance: once
d_gene: .
CDR3aa: ASSLATVDQPQH

v_gene: TRBV25-1
j_gene: TRBJ1-5
abundance: .
d_gene: .
CDR3aa: ASSNSGGSNQPQH

v_gene: TRBV18
j_gene: TRBJ2-3
abundance: .
d_gene: .
CDR3aa: ASSPLEGAQY

v_gene: TRBV28
j_gene: TRBJ2-1
abundance: .
d_gene: .
CDR3aa: ASSFVGVVSYNEQF

v_gene: TRBV28
j_gene: TRBJ2-5
abundance: few
d_gene: .
CDR3aa: ASSKGAQRAYEQY

v_gene: TRBV24-1
j_gene: TRBJ2-5
abundance: few
d_gene: .
CDR3aa: ATSDLRGSETQY

v_gene: TRBV11-3
j_gene: TRBJ2-3
abundance: few
d_gene: .
CDR3aa: ASSLSRGDTQY

v_gene: TRBV20-1
j_gene: TRBJ2-5
abundance: few
d_gene: .
CDR3aa: SAEPQGETQY

v_gene: TRBV13
j_gene: TRBJ2-7
abundance: few
d_gene: .
CDR3aa: ASNEGGEDEQY

v_gene: TRBV15
j_gene: TRBJ1-5
abundance: few
d_gene: .
CDR3aa: ATSRDTGANQPQH

v_gene: TRBV7-8
j_gene: TRBJ2-5
abundance: many
d_gene: TRBD2
CDR3aa: ASSPWGWTSGYEETQY

v_gene: TRBV6-1
j_gene: TRBJ2-7
abundance: .
d_gene: TRBD2
CDR3aa: ASSQSGVYEQY

v_gene: TRBV7-9
j_gene: TRBJ1-2
abundance: .
d_gene: .
CDR3aa: ASSLGASYGYT

v_gene: TRBV9
j_gene: TRBJ2-1
abundance: .
d_gene: .
CDR3aa: ASSVDSGAGGQF

v_gene: TRBV20-1
j_gene: TRBJ2-7
abundance: few
d_gene: TRBD2
CDR3aa: SAVTSGRTYEQY

v_gene: TRBV14
j_gene: TRBJ2-1
abundance: .
d_gene: TRBD2
CDR3aa: ASSQDLTSGRGNEQF

v_gene: TRBV12-3/TRBV12-4
j_gene: TRBJ1-4
abundance: few
d_gene: TRBD1
CDR3aa: ASRRDREVEKLF

v_gene: TRBV5-1
j_gene: TRBJ2-3
abundance: few
d_gene: TRBD1
CDR3aa: ASSPGQGGTDTQY

v_gene: TRBV6-2/TRBV6-3
j_gene: TRBJ1-1
abundance: .
d_gene: .
CDR3aa: ASSYSQGGLRNTEAF

v_gene: TRBV4-1
j_gene: TRBJ1-1
abundance: .
d_gene: TRBD1
CDR3aa: ASSQPGGSYTEAF

v_gene: TRBV12-3/TRBV12-4
j_gene: TRBJ1-2
abundance: .
d_gene: TRBD1
CDR3aa: ASSSTGGGVYGYT

v_gene: TRBV20-1
j_gene: TRBJ1-5
abundance: few
d_gene: TRBD1
CDR3aa: SAREGTDNQPQH

v_gene: TRBV5-5
j_gene: TRBJ1-1
abundance: .
d_gene: .
CDR3aa: ASITRGGGNTEAF

v_gene: TRBV5-1
j_gene: TRBJ1-2
abundance: .
d_gene: TRBD1
CDR3aa: ASSLRQGDYGYT

v_gene: TRBV6-2/TRBV6-3
j_gene: TRBJ2-5
abundance: many
d_gene: TRBD1
CDR3aa: ASKMDRAMETQY

v_gene: TRBV7-2
j_gene: TRBJ2-4
abundance: few
d_gene: .
CDR3aa: ASSLGAPLAKNIQY

v_gene: TRBV24-1
j_gene: TRBJ2-2
abundance: few
d_gene: TRBD2
CDR3aa: ATSDYTSGSRELF

v_gene: TRBV29-1
j_gene: TRBJ2-5
abundance: .
d_gene: .
CDR3aa: SVEYAKRQETQY

v_gene: TRBV24-1
j_gene: TRBJ2-1
abundance: .
d_gene: .
CDR3aa: ATSDSREQF

v_gene: TRBV5-1
j_gene: TRBJ2-7
abundance: few
d_gene: TRBD1
CDR3aa: ASSLDSGGLYEQY

v_gene: TRBV6-5
j_gene: TRBJ2-5
abundance: .
d_gene: .
CDR3aa: ASSPYMGSETQY

v_gene: TRBV20-1
j_gene: TRBJ1-4
abundance: .
d_gene: TRBD1
CDR3aa: SASSGTATNEKLF

v_gene: TRBV7-2
j_gene: TRBJ2-3
abundance: .
d_gene: TRBD2
CDR3aa: ASSSWTSSLSTDTQY

v_gene: TRBV20-1
j_gene: TRBJ2-1
abundance: .
d_gene: .
CDR3aa: SARDSEGGEVFHEQF

v_gene: TRBV3-1
j_gene: TRBJ2-4
abundance: .
d_gene: .
CDR3aa: ASSHTKVPGTAKNIQY

v_gene: TRBV7-2
j_gene: TRBJ2-1
abundance: few
d_gene: TRBD1
CDR3aa: ASSLAGTGSYNEQF

v_gene: TRBV28
j_gene: TRBJ2-1
abundance: few
d_gene: .
CDR3aa: ASSALNNEQF